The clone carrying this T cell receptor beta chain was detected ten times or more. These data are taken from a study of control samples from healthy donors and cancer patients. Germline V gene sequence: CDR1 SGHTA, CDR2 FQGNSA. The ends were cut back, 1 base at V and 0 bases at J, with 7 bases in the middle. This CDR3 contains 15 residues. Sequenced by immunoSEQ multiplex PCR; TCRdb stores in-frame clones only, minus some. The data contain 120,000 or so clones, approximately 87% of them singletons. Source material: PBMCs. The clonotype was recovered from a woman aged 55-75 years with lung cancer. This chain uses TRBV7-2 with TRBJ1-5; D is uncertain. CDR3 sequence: CASSLEVSSNQPQHF. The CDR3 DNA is TGTGCCAGCAGCTTAGAAGTTTCTAGCAATCAGCCCCAGCATTTT. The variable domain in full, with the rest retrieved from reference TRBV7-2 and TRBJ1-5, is GAGVSQSPSNKVTEKGKDVELRCDPISGHTALYWYRQSLGQGLEFLIYFQGNSAPDKSGLPSDRFSAERTGGSVSTLTIQRTQQEDSAVYLCASSLEVSSNQPQHFGDGTRLSIL.